This TCR beta chain was sequenced in a study of identical twins' blood T cells. Whole-study results and caveats: Top TCRbeta clonotypes were shared more with twin than unrelated donors.

Concerning this clonotype itself: The antigen remains undetermined. This clone may be a read error of a much larger clone one base away.

Libraries were made from RNA as TCR cDNA, using a modified protocol. In the original workflow: Clonotypes per individual ranged from about 85,000 to nearly 500,000. Each CDR3 protein gets one entry after TCRdb re-called the 5' RACE reads with MiXCR. Clone size and V and J calls follow TCRdb, not the original study. The sample gives roughly 380,000 distinct CDR3 sequences, roughly 30% of which show up once; approximately 6.6% is in the top ten. V lost 5 bases and J lost 5, with 15 bases in between. Germline V gene sequence: CDR1 SNHLY, CDR2 FYNNEI. The CDR3 length is 14 residues. Reared together, all three twin pairs probably met the same infectious agents and vaccines.

The sample comprised PBMCs. The chain couples TRBV2 to TRBJ1-1; a weak D match, TRBD1 (6 bases). The source is a woman between 18 and 50 years old in good health. This CDR3 is CASSRRTGMTEAFF. CDR3 bases: TGTGCCAGCAGTCGACGAACAGGGATGACTGAAGCTTTCTTT.